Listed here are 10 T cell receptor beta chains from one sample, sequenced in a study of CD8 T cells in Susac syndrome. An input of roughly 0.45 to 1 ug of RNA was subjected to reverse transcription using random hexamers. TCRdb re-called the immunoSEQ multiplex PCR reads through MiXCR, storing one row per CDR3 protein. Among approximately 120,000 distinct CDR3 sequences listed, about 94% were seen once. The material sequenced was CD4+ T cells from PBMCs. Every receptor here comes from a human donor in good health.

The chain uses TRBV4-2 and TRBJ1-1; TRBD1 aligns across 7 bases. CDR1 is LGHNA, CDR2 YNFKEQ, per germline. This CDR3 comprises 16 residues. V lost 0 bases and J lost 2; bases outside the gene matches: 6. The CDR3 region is CASSQDTHRGNTEAFF. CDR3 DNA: TGTGCCAGCAGCCAAGATACCCACAGGGGAAACACTGAAGCTTTCTTT.

In DNA form, the CDR3 reads TGTGCCAGTAGTACCCGACTAGCGGGAGAGACCCAGTACTTC. This sequence encodes CASSTRLAGETQYF. V is TRBV19 and J is TRBJ2-5; 10 bases match TRBD2. CDR1 LNHDA and CDR2 SQIVND come from the germline V gene (reference sequence). V gave up 4 bases and J gave up 4 bases; unmatched junction bases: 3. The CDR3 runs 14 residues.

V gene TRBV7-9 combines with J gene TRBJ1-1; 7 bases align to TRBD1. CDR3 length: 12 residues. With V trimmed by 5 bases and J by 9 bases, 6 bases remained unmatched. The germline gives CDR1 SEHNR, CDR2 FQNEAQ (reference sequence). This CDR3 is CASSPRQGQAFF. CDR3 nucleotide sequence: TGTGCCAGCAGCCCGCGACAGGGCCAAGCTTTCTTT. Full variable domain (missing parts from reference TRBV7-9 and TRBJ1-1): DTGVSQNPRHKITKRGQNVTFRCDPISEHNRLYWYRQTLGQGPEFLTYFQNEAQLEKSRLLSDRFSAERPKGSFSTLEIQRTEQGDSAMYLCASSPRQGQAFFGQGTRLTVV.

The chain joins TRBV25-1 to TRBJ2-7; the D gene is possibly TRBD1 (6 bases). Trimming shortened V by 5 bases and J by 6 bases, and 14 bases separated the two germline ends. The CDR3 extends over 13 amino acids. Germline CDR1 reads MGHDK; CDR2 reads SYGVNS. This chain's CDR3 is CASSKTGQGEQYF. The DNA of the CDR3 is TGTGCCAGCAGTAAAACGGGACAAGGCGAGCAGTACTTC.

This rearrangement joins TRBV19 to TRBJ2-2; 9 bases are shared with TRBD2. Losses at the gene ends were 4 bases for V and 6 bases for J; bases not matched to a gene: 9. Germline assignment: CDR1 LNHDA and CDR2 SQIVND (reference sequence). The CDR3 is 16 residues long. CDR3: CASSKPRGLASGELFF. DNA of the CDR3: TGTGCCAGTAGTAAGCCCCGGGGACTAGCATCCGGGGAGCTGTTTTTT.

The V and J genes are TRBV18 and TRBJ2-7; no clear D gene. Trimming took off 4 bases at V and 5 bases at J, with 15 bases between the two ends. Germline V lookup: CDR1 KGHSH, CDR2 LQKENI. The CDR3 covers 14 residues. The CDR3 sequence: CASSHDTSRNEQYF. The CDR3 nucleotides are TGTGCCAGCTCACATGACACGTCCAGAAACGAGCAGTACTTC.

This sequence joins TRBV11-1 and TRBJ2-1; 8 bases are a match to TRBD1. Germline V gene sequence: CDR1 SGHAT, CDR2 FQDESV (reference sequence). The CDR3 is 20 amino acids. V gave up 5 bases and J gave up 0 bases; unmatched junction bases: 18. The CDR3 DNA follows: TGTGCCAGCAGCCAGGGCTGGCAGGGGGCGTTCAAAGGCTCCTACAATGAGCAGTTCTTC. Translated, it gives CASSQGWQGAFKGSYNEQFF.

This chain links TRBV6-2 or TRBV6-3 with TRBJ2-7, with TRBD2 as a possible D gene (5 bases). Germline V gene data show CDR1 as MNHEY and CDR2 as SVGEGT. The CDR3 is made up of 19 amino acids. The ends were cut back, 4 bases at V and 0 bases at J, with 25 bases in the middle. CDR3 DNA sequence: TGTGCCAGCAGTTTTTCGGGGAGCGGTTCGACGATCACCTCCTACGAGCAGTACTTC. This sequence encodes CASSFSGSGSTITSYEQYF.

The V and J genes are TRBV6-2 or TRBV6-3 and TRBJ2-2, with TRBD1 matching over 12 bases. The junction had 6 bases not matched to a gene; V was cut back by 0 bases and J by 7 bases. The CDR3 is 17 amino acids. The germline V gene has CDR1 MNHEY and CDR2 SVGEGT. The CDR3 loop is CASSYSRDRGRVGELFF. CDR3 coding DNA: TGTGCCAGCAGTTACTCGAGGGACAGGGGGCGAGTCGGGGAGCTGTTTTTT.

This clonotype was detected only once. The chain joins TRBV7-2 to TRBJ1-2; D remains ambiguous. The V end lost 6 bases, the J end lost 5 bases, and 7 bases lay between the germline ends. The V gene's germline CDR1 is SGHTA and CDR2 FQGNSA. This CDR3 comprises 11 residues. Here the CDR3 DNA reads TGTGCCAGCAGGTCCTCTTATGGCTACACCTTC. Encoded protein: CASRSSYGYTF.